This paragraph reports one TCR beta chain. Its antigen is not known. TCR beta CDR3 regions were amplified from RNA. Carried out on the TCR CDR3, a first-round RT-PCR used the HTBI primer set. TCRdb re-called the multiplex PCR reads through MiXCR, storing one row per CDR3 protein. The table lists approximately 360,000 distinct CDR3 sequences, 25% of them singletons. These data come from a study of T cells in Graves' hyperthyroidism and ophthalmopathy. Whole-study findings and limits: Blood held most thyroid clonotypes expanded above 0.001 frequency. Ophthalmopathy, as predicted by the model, came a median around 6 months after the prediction.

For the diagnoses, clinical symptoms, serum thyroxine and TRAb, thyroid ultrasound and orbital computed tomography were used. The source of the PBMCs was less than 12 ml of fresh peripheral blood. The sample taken for sequencing was blood. The sequence was collected from a man between 50 and 59 years old with Graves' hyperthyroidism.

The CDR3 DNA reads as TGTGCCAGCACCCCTGGGACTAGCGGGAAAAATGAGCAGTTCTTC. The encoded protein is CASTPGTSGKNEQFF. This chain uses TRBV28 with TRBJ2-1; the match to TRBD2 covers 13 bases. V lost 7 bases, J lost 7 bases, and 7 bases stayed unmatched. From germline, CDR1 is MDHEN and CDR2 SYDVKM. This CDR3 region has 15 residues.